This entry concerns a single TCR beta chain. The target antigen is unknown. This CDR3 spans 17 amino acids. Germline assignment: CDR1 LNHDA and CDR2 SQIVND (reference sequence). V lost 3 bases to trimming and J lost 4 bases; unmatched junction nucleotides: 9. Method: immunoSEQ multiplex PCR; TCRdb's copy keeps in-frame clones and lacks some. In the table there are more than 40,000 clones, 85% to 90% of which are singletons. Noted time point: week 35, safety follow-up. In every dose of vaccine, 300 ug of mutant IDH1 20-mer peptide was given alongside topical imiquimod. This sample is drawn from a study of a mutant IDH1 vaccine in newly diagnosed glioma. About the study: The first vaccination came 4-6 weeks after radiotherapy alone, or with temozolomide cycles.

This receptor was taken from a middle-aged woman with glioma. The rearrangement links TRBV19 to TRBJ2-7; the match to TRBD2 covers 13 bases. This specimen consisted of PBMCs, obtained from a glioma patient whose treatment included an IDH1 peptide vaccine. CDR3 nucleotide sequence: TGTGCCAGTAGTATTCGCCCGGGACTAGCGGGAACGTACGAGCAGTACTTC. It encodes CASSIRPGLAGTYEQYF.